Listed here is a single T cell receptor beta chain. This entry belongs to a study of blood T cell repertoires in COVID-19. Study as a whole: Italy, Spain and the United States were the sources of the convalescent and acute COVID-19 samples.

Original processing notes: Estimated nucleated cell counts came from reference gene primer amplification. Measured with immunoSEQ multiplex PCR; TCRdb has only the in-frame clones, and not every one. That table is the source of V, J and clone size, and D and trimming were worked out from the DNA. The profile shows under 400,000 clones, 90% of them singletons. Seattle patients were enrolled while actively infected and followed longitudinally. V lost 2 bases, J lost 5 bases, and 3 bases stayed unmatched. This CDR3 contains 15 residues. CDR1 and CDR2 from the germline V gene are SGHTA and FQGNSA. This chain joins TRBV7-2 and TRBJ1-6; 7 nucleotides match TRBD1. The source is a woman aged 25 to 39 with COVID-19, enrolled during active disease. Sequencing input: peripheral blood. The CDR3 nucleotides read TGTGCCAGCAGCTTAATTGGACAGGATAATTCACCCCTCCACTTT. Translation gives CASSLIGQDNSPLHF.